These 18 T cell receptor beta chains originate from one sample sequenced in a study of OX40 agonist ivuxolimab in advanced cancers. Produced via immunoSEQ multiplex PCR; TCRdb's table is partial and in-frame only. The sample lists fewer than 65,000 clones; less than 85% were seen once. The starting material was CD4+ or CD8+ T cells sorted from blood, obtained in a trial of the OX40 agonist ivuxolimab. These receptors all stem from an adult with an advanced solid tumor such as melanoma, head and neck, liver or kidney cancer.

The chain joins TRBV6-5 to TRBJ1-2; a weak D match, TRBD1 (5 bases). Trimming took off 11 bases at V and 4 bases at J, with 17 bases between the two ends. CDR3 length: 13 amino acids. The germline V gene encodes CDR1 MNHEY and CDR2 SVGAGI. The chain's CDR3 is CAASRAGTYGYTF. The CDR3 DNA reads as TGTGCCGCATCACGGGCAGGGACCTATGGCTACACCTTC.

V is TRBV4-3 and J is TRBJ2-7, with 7 bases lining up with TRBD1. CDR3 length: 17 amino acids. V shed 4 bases and J 2 bases; nucleotides not matched to a gene: 14. Germline CDR1 LGHNA, CDR2 YSLEER. CDR3 protein: CASSLSYDRVGTYEQYF. The CDR3 DNA reads TGCGCCAGCAGCCTCAGCTATGACAGGGTAGGGACCTACGAGCAGTACTTC.

The genes are TRBV19 and TRBJ2-1; possibly TRBD2 for D (5 bases). Germline assignment: CDR1 LNHDA and CDR2 SQIVND (reference sequence). CDR3 length equals 14 residues. Deletions cut 7 bases from V and 7 bases from J, with 17 bases between. The DNA for the CDR3 is TGTGCCAGTACCCCCGTCCGGGGTGTTAATGAGCAGTTCTTC. Protein sequence: CASTPVRGVNEQFF. Filled out from reference TRBV19 and TRBJ2-1, the complete variable domain reads DGGITQSPKYLFRKEGQNVTLSCEQNLNHDAMYWYRQDPGQGLRLIYYSQIVNDFQKGDIAEGYSVSREKKESFPLTVTSAQKNPTAFYLCASTPVRGVNEQFFGPGTRLTVL.

The J gene is TRBJ2-6, the V gene TRBV15; 7 bases are shared with TRBD2. The ends lost 3 bases at V and 2 bases at J; junction bases unmatched: 4. The CDR3 runs 16 residues. CDR1 and CDR2 (germline): LNHNV, YYDKDF (reference sequence). The CDR3 DNA is TGTGCCACCAGCAGGGGGGGGGAAACTGGGGCCAACGTCCTGACTTTC. Protein sequence: CATSRGGETGANVLTF.

This chain connects TRBV2 to TRBJ1-1; 11 bases line up with TRBD1. This CDR3 contains 17 residues. Per the germline V gene, CDR1 is SNHLY and CDR2 is FYNNEI. Trimming cost V 2 bases and J 4 bases; bases outside gene matches: 9. The CDR3 here is CASSERGQGGRGTEAFF. Written as DNA, the CDR3 is TGTGCCAGCAGTGAAAGGGGACAGGGGGGACGAGGCACTGAAGCTTTCTTT.

This chain links TRBV27 with TRBJ1-6; possible D gene TRBD1, 6 bases. Germline V gene lookup returns CDR1 MNHEY and CDR2 SMNVEV (reference sequence). This CDR3 comprises 14 residues. V was pared by 3 bases and J by 9 bases, with 12 bases between. Here the CDR3 DNA reads TGTGCCAGCAGTTTCCTGGGACAAAGTTCACCCCTCCACTTT. This codes for CASSFLGQSSPLHF.

This chain connects TRBV6-4 to TRBJ2-1; D tentatively fits TRBD1 or TRBD2 (5 bases each). The CDR3 loop spans 16 amino acids. CDR1 and CDR2 from the germline V gene are MRHNA and SNTAGT. Trimming stripped 6 bases from V and 1 base from J, with 16 bases between. The DNA of the CDR3 is TGTGCCAGCAGCGTACTACCCGGGGCGTCCTACAATGAGCAGTTCTTC. Translated: CASSVLPGASYNEQFF.

V is TRBV2 and J is TRBJ2-5; D might be TRBD2 (7 bases). V gave up 6 bases and J gave up 7 bases, with 12 bases separating them. The CDR3 totals 12 residues. Germline V gene lookup returns CDR1 SNHLY and CDR2 FYNNEI. CDR3 DNA sequence: TGTGCCAGCAGGGGGGGGCGGATGACCCAGTACTTC. Amino acid sequence: CASRGGRMTQYF. The full variable domain, in which reference TRBV2 and TRBJ2-5 provide the parts outside the CDR3, is EPEVTQTPSHQVTQMGQEVILRCVPISNHLYFYWYRQILGQKVEFLVSFYNNEISEKSEIFDDQFSVERPDGSNFTLKIRSTKLEDSAMYFCASRGGRMTQYFGPGTRLLVL.

This chain uses TRBV9 with TRBJ2-2; no definite D call. The ends were cut back, 4 bases at V and 4 bases at J, with 14 bases in the middle. The CDR3 spans 15 residues. Germline V gene lookup returns CDR1 SGDLS and CDR2 YYNGEE. The CDR3 sequence: CASSWSRWTTGELFF. The CDR3 DNA is TGTGCCAGCAGCTGGAGTCGCTGGACCACCGGGGAGCTGTTTTTT.

In DNA form, the CDR3 reads TGTGCCAGCAGTCCATGGGGGCAGGTCTACGAGCAGTACTTC. Translation gives CASSPWGQVYEQYF. The chain couples TRBV28 to TRBJ2-7; maybe TRBD1 (6 bases). V was clipped by 5 bases and J by 3 bases, with 14 bases between them. Per the germline V gene, CDR1 is MDHEN and CDR2 is SYDVKM. This CDR3 spans 14 amino acids.

This clone was observed once. The J gene is TRBJ2-3, the V gene TRBV5-5; D may be TRBD2 (5 bases). Germline loops: CDR1 SGHKS, CDR2 YYEKEE (reference sequence). V shed 0 bases and J shed 0 bases, with 11 bases lying between them. The CDR3 contains 16 residues. The CDR3 protein is CASSLAVGVSTDTQYF. The CDR3 DNA reads TGTGCCAGCAGCTTGGCCGTCGGGGTTAGCACAGATACGCAGTATTTT.

This sequence joins TRBV5-5 and TRBJ1-1, with unresolved D. Germline lookup yields CDR1 SGHKS and CDR2 YYEKEE (reference sequence). The CDR3 loop spans 15 amino acids. The V end lost 4 bases, the J end lost 3 bases, and 16 bases lay between the germline ends. In nucleotides, the CDR3 is TGTGCCAGCAGCCCCCCCGGAGGGAAGTACACTGAAGCTTTCTTT. This translates into CASSPPGGKYTEAFF. The full variable domain, completed using reference TRBV5-5 and TRBJ1-1, is DAGVTQSPTHLIKTRGQQVTLRCSPISGHKSVSWYQQVLGQGPQFIFQYYEKEERGRGNFPDRFSARQFPNYSSELNVNALLLGDSALYLCASSPPGGKYTEAFFGQGTRLTVV.

This clone appeared once. The chain carries TRBV2 and TRBJ2-1; D may match TRBD1 or TRBD2 (7 bases each). The germline V gene encodes CDR1 SNHLY and CDR2 FYNNEI. The CDR3 is made up of 16 amino acids. The germline V and J ends were trimmed by 2 bases and 13 bases, with 24 bases remaining between them. In nucleotides, the CDR3 is TGTGCCAGCAGTGAACTTCAATCCAGGGACAGCGGGGAACAGTTCTTC. It is translated as CASSELQSRDSGEQFF. The full variable domain, with the rest looked up from reference TRBV2 and TRBJ2-1, is EPEVTQTPSHQVTQMGQEVILRCVPISNHLYFYWYRQILGQKVEFLVSFYNNEISEKSEIFDDQFSVERPDGSNFTLKIRSTKLEDSAMYFCASSELQSRDSGEQFFGPGTRLTVL.

The V gene is TRBV19, the J gene TRBJ2-2; the match to TRBD1 covers 12 bases. Losses at the gene ends were 6 bases for V and 2 bases for J; bases not matched to a gene: 1. CDR1 and CDR2 (germline): LNHDA, SQIVND (reference sequence). The CDR3 sequence is 15 residues long. CDR3 nucleotide sequence: TGTGCCAGTAGGGGACAGGGGGCTAACACCGGGGAGCTGTTTTTT. Amino acid sequence: CASRGQGANTGELFF.

The chain recombines TRBV6-5 with TRBJ1-3, with D maybe TRBD1 (6 bases). From germline, CDR1 is MNHEY and CDR2 SVGAGI. The V end lost 7 bases, the J end lost 0 bases, and 7 bases lay between the germline ends. CDR3 length: 13 amino acids. The CDR3 reads CASKDSSGNTIYF. As DNA, the CDR3 is TGTGCCAGCAAGGACAGCTCTGGAAACACCATATATTTT.

The V gene is TRBV6-6, the J gene TRBJ2-3; D not resolved. The CDR3 contains 16 residues. With 6 bases removed from V and 0 bases from J, the gap between germline ends came to 16 bases. Germline CDR1 is MNHNY and CDR2 is SVGAGI (reference sequence). The CDR3 reads CASSRNSGASTDTQYF. In nucleotides, the CDR3 is TGTGCCAGCAGCCGCAACTCCGGCGCTAGCACAGATACGCAGTATTTT.

The chain combines TRBV5-6 with TRBJ1-3; D is ambiguous. Trimming stripped 1 base from V and 2 bases from J, with 10 bases between. Germline CDR1 is SGHDT and CDR2 is YYEEEE. This CDR3 comprises 15 residues. The CDR3 DNA is TGTGCCAGCAGCTTGTTAAGTGGGGCTGGAAACACCATATATTTT. Its protein product is CASSLLSGAGNTIYF.

The rearrangement links TRBV30 to TRBJ2-3; no reliable D call. The germline V and J ends were trimmed by 2 bases and 1 base, with 13 bases remaining between them. CDR3 length equals 15 residues. Germline loops: CDR1 GTSNPN, CDR2 SVGIG (reference sequence). DNA for the CDR3: TGTGCCTGGAGTCTTGAGGATGACGGCACAGATACGCAGTATTTT. Its protein product is CAWSLEDDGTDTQYF.